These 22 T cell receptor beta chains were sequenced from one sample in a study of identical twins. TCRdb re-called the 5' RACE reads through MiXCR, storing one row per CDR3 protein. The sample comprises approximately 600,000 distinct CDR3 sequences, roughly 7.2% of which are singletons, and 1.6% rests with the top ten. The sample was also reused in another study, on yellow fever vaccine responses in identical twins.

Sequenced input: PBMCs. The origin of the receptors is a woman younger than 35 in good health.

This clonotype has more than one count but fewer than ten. The CDR3 is CSANKSESGYCTDTQYF. In DNA, the CDR3 is TGCAGTGCTAATAAGTCTGAGAGTGGCTACTGCACAGATACGCAGTATTTT. The V call is TRBV20-1, the J call TRBJ2-3; D is unclear. The germline V gene has CDR1 DFQATT and CDR2 SNEGSKA (reference sequence). The germline V and J ends were trimmed by 4 bases and 1 base, with 21 bases remaining between them. This CDR3 comprises 17 residues.

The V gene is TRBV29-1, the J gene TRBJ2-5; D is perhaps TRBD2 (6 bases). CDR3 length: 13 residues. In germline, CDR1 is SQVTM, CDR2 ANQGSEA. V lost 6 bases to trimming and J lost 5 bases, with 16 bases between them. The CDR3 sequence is CSVKELAWETQYF. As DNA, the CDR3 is TGCAGCGTCAAGGAACTAGCTTGGGAGACCCAGTACTTC. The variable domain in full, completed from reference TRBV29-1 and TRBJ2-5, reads SAVISQKPSRDICQRGTSLTIQCQVDSQVTMMFWYRQQPGQSLTLIATANQGSEATYESGFVIDKFPISRPNLTFSTLTVSNMSPEDSSIYLCSVKELAWETQYFGPGTRLLVL.

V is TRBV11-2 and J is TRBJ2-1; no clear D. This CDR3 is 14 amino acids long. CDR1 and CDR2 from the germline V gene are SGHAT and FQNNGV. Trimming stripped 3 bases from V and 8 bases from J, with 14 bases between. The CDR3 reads CASSFGEGFYEQFF. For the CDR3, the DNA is TGTGCCAGCAGCTTCGGAGAAGGGTTTTATGAGCAGTTCTTC. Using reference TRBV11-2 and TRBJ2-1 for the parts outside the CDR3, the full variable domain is EAGVAQSPRYKIIEKRQSVAFWCNPISGHATLYWYQQILGQGPKLLIQFQNNGVVDDSQLPKDRFSAERLKGVDSTLKIQPAKLEDSAVYLCASSFGEGFYEQFFGPGTRLTVL.

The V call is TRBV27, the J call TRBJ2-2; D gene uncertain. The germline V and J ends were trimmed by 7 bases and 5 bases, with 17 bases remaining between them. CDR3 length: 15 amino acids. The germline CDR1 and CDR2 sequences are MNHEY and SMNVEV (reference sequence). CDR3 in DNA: TGTGCCAGCATGCACCCTCCCCCCCCTACCGGGGAGCTGTTTTTT. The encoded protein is CASMHPPPPTGELFF.

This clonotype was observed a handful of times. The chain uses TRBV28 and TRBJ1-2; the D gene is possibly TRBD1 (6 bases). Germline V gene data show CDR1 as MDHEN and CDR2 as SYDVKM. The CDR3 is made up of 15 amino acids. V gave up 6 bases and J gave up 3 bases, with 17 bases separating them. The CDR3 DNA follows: TGTGCCAGCAGACTTGGGGGGCGGCTGGACTATGGCTACACCTTC. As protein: CASRLGGRLDYGYTF.

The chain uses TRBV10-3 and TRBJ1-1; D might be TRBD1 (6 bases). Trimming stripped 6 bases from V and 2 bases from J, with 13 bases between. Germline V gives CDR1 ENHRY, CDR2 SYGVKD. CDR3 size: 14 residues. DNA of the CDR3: TGTGCCATCAGGCCCGGGGGCCTAAACACTGAAGCTTTCTTT. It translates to CAIRPGGLNTEAFF.

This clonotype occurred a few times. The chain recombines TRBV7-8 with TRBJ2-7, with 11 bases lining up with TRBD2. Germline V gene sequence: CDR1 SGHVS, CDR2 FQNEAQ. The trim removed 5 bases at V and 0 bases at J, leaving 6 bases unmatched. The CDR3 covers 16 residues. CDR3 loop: CASSQTSGASSYEQYF. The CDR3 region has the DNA TGTGCCAGCAGCCAGACTAGCGGGGCTAGCTCCTACGAGCAGTACTTC.

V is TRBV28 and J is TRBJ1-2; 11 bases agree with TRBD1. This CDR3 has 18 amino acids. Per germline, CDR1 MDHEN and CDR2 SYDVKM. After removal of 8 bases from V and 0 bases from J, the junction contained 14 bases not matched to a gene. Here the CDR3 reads CASWSEGTGGTSNYGYTF. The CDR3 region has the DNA TGTGCCAGCTGGAGCGAAGGGACAGGGGGGACTTCTAACTATGGCTACACCTTC.

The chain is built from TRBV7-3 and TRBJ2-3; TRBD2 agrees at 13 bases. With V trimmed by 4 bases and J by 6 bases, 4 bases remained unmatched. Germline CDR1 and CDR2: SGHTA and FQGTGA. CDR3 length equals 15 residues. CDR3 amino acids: CASSWTSGSVDTQYF. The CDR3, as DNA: TGTGCCAGCAGCTGGACTAGCGGGAGTGTGGATACGCAGTATTTT.

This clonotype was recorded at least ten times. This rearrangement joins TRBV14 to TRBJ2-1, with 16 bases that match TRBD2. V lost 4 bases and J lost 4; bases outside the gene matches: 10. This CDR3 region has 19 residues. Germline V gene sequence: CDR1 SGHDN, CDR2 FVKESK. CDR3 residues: CASSPGTSGRAVGYNEQFF. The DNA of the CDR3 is TGTGCCAGCAGCCCGGGGACTAGCGGGAGGGCCGTCGGGTACAATGAGCAGTTCTTC.

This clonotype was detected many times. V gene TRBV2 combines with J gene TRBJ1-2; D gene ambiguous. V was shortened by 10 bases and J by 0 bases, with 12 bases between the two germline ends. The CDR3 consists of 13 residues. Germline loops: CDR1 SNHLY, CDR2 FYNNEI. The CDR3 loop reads CATRADANYGYTF. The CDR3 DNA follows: TGTGCCACCCGGGCCGATGCTAACTATGGCTACACCTTC.

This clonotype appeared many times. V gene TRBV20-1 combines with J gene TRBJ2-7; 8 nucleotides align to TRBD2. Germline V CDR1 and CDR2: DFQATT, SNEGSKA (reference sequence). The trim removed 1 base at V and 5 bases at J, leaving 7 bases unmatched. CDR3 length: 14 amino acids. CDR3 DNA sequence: TGCAGTGCTAGAGCGGCTAGCGGGTCCCACGAGCAGTACTTC. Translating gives CSARAASGSHEQYF.

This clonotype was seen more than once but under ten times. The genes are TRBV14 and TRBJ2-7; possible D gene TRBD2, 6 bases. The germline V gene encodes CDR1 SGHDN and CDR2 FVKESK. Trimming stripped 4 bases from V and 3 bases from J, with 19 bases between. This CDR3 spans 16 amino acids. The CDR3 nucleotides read TGTGCCAGCAGCCGAGTAGGTCAGGGACTCCGCTACGAGCAGTACTTC. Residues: CASSRVGQGLRYEQYF.

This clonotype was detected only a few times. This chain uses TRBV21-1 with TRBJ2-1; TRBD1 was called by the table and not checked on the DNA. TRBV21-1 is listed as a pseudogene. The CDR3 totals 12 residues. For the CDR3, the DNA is TGTGCCAGGGGGGACAGAAGCAATGAGCAGTTCTTC. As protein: CARGDRSNEQFF.

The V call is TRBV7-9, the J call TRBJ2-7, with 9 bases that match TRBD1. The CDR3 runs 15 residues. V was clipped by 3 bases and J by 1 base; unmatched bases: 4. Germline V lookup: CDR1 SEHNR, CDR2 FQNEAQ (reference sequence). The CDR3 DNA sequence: TGTGCCAGCAGCTTCACAGGGGGCGAATCCTACGAGCAGTACGTC. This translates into CASSFTGGESYEQYV.

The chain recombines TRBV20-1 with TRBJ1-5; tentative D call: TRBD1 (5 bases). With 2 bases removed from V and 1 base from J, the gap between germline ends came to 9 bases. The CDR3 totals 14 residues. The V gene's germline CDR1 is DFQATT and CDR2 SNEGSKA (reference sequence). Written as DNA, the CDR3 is TGCAGTGCTAGACGACAGATCAGCAATCAGCCCCAGCATTTT. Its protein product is CSARRQISNQPQHF.

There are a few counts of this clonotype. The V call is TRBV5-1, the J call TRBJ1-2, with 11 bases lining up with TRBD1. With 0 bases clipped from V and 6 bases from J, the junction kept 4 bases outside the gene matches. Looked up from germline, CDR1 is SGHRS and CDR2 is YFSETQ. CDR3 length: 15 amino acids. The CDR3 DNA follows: TGCGCCAGCAGCTTGGTGGACAGGGGGCGGAATGGCTACACCTTC. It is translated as CASSLVDRGRNGYTF.

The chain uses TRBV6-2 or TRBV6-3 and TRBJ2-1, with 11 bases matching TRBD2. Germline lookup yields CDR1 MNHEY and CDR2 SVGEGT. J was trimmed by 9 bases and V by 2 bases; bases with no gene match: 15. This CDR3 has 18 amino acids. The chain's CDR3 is CASSYDSGRALGNSEQFF. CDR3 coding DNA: TGTGCCAGCAGTTACGATAGCGGGAGGGCCCTCGGTAACAGTGAGCAGTTCTTC.

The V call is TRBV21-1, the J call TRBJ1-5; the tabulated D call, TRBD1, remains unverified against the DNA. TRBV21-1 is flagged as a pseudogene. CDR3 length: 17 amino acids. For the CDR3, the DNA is TGTGCCAGCAGCAGGCCCCGGGTCAGGGTGTCCAATCAGCCCCAGCATTTT. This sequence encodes CASSRPRVRVSNQPQHF.

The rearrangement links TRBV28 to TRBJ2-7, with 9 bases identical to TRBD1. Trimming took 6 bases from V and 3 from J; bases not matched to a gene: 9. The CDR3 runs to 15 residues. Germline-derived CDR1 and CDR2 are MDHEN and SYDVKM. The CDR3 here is CASSTGTGFFYEQYF. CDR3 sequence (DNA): TGTGCCAGCAGCACCGGGACAGGGTTTTTCTACGAGCAGTACTTC.

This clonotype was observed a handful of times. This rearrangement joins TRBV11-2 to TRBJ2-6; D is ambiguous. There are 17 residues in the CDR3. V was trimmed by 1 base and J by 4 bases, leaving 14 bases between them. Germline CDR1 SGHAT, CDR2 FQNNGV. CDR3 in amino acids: CASSLGVLQLGANVLTF. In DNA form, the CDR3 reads TGTGCCAGCAGCTTAGGCGTTTTGCAATTGGGGGCCAACGTCCTGACTTTC.

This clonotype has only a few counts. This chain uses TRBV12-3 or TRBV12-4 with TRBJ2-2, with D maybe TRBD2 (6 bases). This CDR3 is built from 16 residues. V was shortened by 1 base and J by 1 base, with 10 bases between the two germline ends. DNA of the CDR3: TGTGCCAGCAGTTTAGGCCTTAGCGGGAACACCGGGGAGCTGTTTTTT. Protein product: CASSLGLSGNTGELFF.